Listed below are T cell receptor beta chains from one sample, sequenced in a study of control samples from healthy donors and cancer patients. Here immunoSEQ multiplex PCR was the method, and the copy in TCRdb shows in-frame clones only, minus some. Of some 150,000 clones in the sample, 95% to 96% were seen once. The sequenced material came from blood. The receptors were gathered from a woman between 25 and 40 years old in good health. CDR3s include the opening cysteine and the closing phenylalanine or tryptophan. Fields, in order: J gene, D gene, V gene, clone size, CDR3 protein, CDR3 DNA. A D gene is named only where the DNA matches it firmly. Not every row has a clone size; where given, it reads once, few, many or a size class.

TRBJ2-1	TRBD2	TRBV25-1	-	CASSVGTSNEQFF	TGTGCCAGCAGTGTTGGGACTAGCAATGAGCAGTTCTTC
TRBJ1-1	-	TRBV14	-	CASSFYRVGSEAFF	TGTGCCAGCAGCTTCTACAGGGTGGGGTCAGAAGCTTTCTTT
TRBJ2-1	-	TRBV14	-	CASSQGARVGNEQFF	TGTGCCAGCAGCCAAGGCGCGCGGGTGGGCAATGAGCAGTTCTTC
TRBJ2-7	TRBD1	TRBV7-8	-	CASSRTGRFYEQYF	TGTGCCAGCAGCCGGACAGGGAGATTTTACGAGCAGTACTTC
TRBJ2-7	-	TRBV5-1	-	CASSHSYEQYF	TGCGCCAGCAGCCACTCCTACGAGCAGTACTTC
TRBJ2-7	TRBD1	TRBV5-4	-	CASSWGPTGYKDEQYF	TGTGCCAGCAGCTGGGGACCGACAGGGTATAAGGACGAGCAGTACTTC
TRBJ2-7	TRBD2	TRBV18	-	CASSPKTSGSYEQYF	TGTGCCAGCTCACCAAAGACTAGCGGGAGCTACGAGCAGTACTTC
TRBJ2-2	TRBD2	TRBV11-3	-	CASSLASGRSTGELFF	TGTGCCAGCAGCTTAGCCAGCGGGAGAAGTACCGGGGAGCTGTTTTTT
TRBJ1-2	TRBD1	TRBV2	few	CASSPTHRGNYGYTF	TGTGCCAGCAGTCCGACCCACAGGGGTAACTATGGCTACACCTTC
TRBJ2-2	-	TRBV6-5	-	CASAVSTGELFF	TGTGCCAGCGCGGTGAGCACCGGGGAGCTGTTTTTT
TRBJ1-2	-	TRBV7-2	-	CASSHEGQSNYGYTF	TGTGCCAGCAGCCACGAGGGGCAGTCAAACTATGGCTACACCTTC
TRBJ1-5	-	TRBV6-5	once	CASSRQGVSTTAQHF	TGTGCCAGCAGCCGACAAGGGGTTAGTACGACTGCCCAGCATTTT
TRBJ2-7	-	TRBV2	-	CASSASRYEQYF	TGTGCCAGCTCTGCATCCCGCTACGAGCAGTACTTC
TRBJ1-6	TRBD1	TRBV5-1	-	CASSLITGQGRNSPLHF	TGCGCCAGCAGCTTGATAACGGGACAGGGGAGGAATTCACCCCTCCACTTT
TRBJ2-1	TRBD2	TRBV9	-	CASSAKLATQWNEQFF	TGTGCCAGCAGCGCGAAACTAGCGACTCAGTGGAATGAGCAGTTCTTC
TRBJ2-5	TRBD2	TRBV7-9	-	CASSLGTSGAQETQYF	TGTGCCAGCAGCTTAGGGACTAGCGGGGCACAAGAGACCCAGTACTTC
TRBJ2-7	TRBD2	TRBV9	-	CASSTGLAGDSEQYF	TGTGCCAGCAGCACGGGACTAGCGGGAGATTCCGAGCAGTACTTC
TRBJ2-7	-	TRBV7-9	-	CASSQERNRESYEQYF	TGTGCCAGCAGCCAGGAGAGGAACAGGGAGTCCTACGAGCAGTACTTC
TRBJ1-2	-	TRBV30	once	CAWSREEGYTF	TGTGCCTGGAGCCGGGAAGAGGGCTACACCTTC
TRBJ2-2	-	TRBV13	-	CASSLDRGGLNTGELFF	TGTGCCAGCAGCTTAGACAGGGGGGGCCTGAACACCGGGGAGCTGTTTTTT
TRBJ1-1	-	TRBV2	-	CASSEIRSTEAFF	TGTGCCAGCAGTGAAATCAGGTCCACTGAAGCTTTCTTT
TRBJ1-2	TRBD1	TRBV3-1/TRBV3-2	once	CASSRGTGGGYTF	TGTGCCAGCAGTCGGGGGACAGGGGGTGGCTACACCTTC
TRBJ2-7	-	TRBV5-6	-	CASSPTTGTWGYEQYF	TGTGCCAGCAGCCCGACGACCGGGACTTGGGGCTACGAGCAGTACTTC
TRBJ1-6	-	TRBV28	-	CASNNEGNISPLHF	TGTGCCAGCAATAACGAGGGGAACATTTCACCCCTCCACTTT
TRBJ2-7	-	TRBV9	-	CASSVATGSSYEQYF	TGTGCCAGCAGCGTAGCAACAGGGAGCTCCTACGAGCAGTACTTC
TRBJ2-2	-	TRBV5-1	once	CASSLGAAANTGELFF	TGCGCCAGCAGCTTGGGAGCCGCTGCGAACACCGGGGAGCTGTTTTTT
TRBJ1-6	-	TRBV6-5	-	CASIKQGTSPLHF	TGTGCCAGCATCAAACAGGGAACTTCACCCCTCCACTTT
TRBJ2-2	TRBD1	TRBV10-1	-	CASRGDRETGELFF	TGCGCCAGCAGGGGGGACAGGGAAACCGGGGAGCTGTTTTTT
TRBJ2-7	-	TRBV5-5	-	CASSLFYEQYF	TGTGCCAGCAGTCTTTTCTACGAGCAGTACTTC
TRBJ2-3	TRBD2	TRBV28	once	CASSPGWTSGARGADTQYF	TGTGCCAGCAGCCCGGGCTGGACTAGCGGGGCCCGTGGTGCAGATACGCAGTATTTT
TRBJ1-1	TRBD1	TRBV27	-	CASSLNRGQAFF	TGTGCCAGCAGTCTCAACAGGGGACAAGCTTTCTTT
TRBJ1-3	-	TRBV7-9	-	CASSASAGVNLNSGNTIYF	TGTGCCAGCAGCGCTAGCGCAGGGGTCAACCTGAACTCTGGAAACACCATATATTTT
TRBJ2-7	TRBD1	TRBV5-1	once	CASSLAGTGVDYEQYF	TGCGCCAGCAGCTTGGCCGGGACAGGCGTCGACTACGAGCAGTACTTC